Reported below is one T cell receptor beta chain. Its cognate antigen is unknown. The sample belongs to a study of lymphopenia after photon versus proton radiotherapy. Germline CDR1 is LNHDA and CDR2 is SQIVND (reference sequence). V gave up 1 base and J gave up 10 bases, with 5 bases separating them. CDR3 size: 12 residues. Points from the study as a whole: Photon-treated patients lost naive T cells and TCR diversity; proton-treated stayed stable.

The assay was immunoSEQ multiplex PCR, and TCRdb's table has in-frame clones only and misses some. The sample includes just over 25,000 clones, approximately 89% seen only once; the top ten take over 4%. The source of this sequence is a man younger than 40 with gastric cancer. Sequences were derived from peripheral blood, sampled from a patient treated with photon-based radiotherapy. V and J are TRBV19 and TRBJ1-6, with D unresolved. CDR3 in DNA: TGTGCCAGTAGTATAGGTGGATCACCCCTCCACTTT. Protein product: CASSIGGSPLHF.